These 28 T cell receptor beta chains were sequenced from one sample in a study of OX40 agonist ivuxolimab in advanced cancers. Produced via immunoSEQ multiplex PCR; TCRdb's table is partial and in-frame only. This table has roughly 58,000 clones, around 85% appearing once. Sequencing used CD4+ or CD8+ T cells sorted from blood, obtained in a trial of the OX40 agonist ivuxolimab. These TCRs come from an adult with an advanced solid tumor such as melanoma, head and neck, liver or kidney cancer.

The J gene is TRBJ1-3, the V gene TRBV5-4; no reliable D call. CDR3 size: 15 residues. The V gene lost 0 bases and the J gene lost 0 bases, with 7 bases spanning the gap. Per germline, CDR1 SGHNT and CDR2 YYREEE (reference sequence). In DNA form, the CDR3 reads TGTGCCAGCAGCTTGGGTCTTCGCTCTGGAAACACCATATATTTT. Its protein product is CASSLGLRSGNTIYF.

The V and J genes are TRBV5-4 and TRBJ1-2, with D tentatively TRBD1 (6 bases). V was cut by 9 bases and J by 4 bases, with 22 bases left in between. CDR3 length equals 15 residues. In germline, CDR1 is SGHNT, CDR2 YYREEE (reference sequence). CDR3 DNA: TGTGCCACAGCCTCGGGGGGGGCTACGATCTATGGCTACACCTTC. This translates into CATASGGATIYGYTF.

This clone was picked up one time. V is TRBV19 and J is TRBJ1-3; D possibly corresponds to TRBD1 (5 bases). Germline V gives CDR1 LNHDA, CDR2 SQIVND (reference sequence). V gave up 1 base and J gave up 1 base, with 8 bases separating them. The CDR3 loop spans 15 amino acids. The chain's CDR3 is CASSIVQGSGNTIYF. CDR3 coding DNA: TGTGCCAGTAGTATAGTCCAGGGTTCTGGAAACACCATATATTTT.

The CDR3 spells CASSPGRSVIGTEAFF. CDR3 DNA: TGTGCCAGCAGCCCCGGCAGGTCCGTAATCGGCACTGAAGCTTTCTTT. The chain links TRBV5-4 to TRBJ1-1; the D is unclear. Looked up from germline, CDR1 is SGHNT and CDR2 is YYREEE (reference sequence). The CDR3 totals 16 residues. V shed 4 bases and J shed 4 bases, with 20 bases lying between them.

CDR3 sequence: CASSQWGPDTQYF. Written as DNA, the CDR3 is TGTGCCAGCAGCCAGTGGGGGCCAGATACGCAGTATTTT. The chain uses TRBV7-2 and TRBJ2-3; D possibly corresponds to TRBD1 (6 bases). Germline V gene lookup returns CDR1 SGHTA and CDR2 FQGNSA. The ends were cut back, 5 bases at V and 4 bases at J, with 10 bases in the middle. This CDR3 region has 13 residues.

This clone was observed a single time. The rearrangement joins TRBV27 to TRBJ2-1, with D possibly being TRBD1 or TRBD2 (5 bases each). The CDR3 totals 14 residues. V was trimmed by 8 bases and J by 0 bases, leaving 11 bases between them. From germline, CDR1 is MNHEY and CDR2 SMNVEV (reference sequence). The CDR3: CASSGPSSYNEQFF. The CDR3 coding sequence is TGTGCCAGCTCGGGGCCGAGCTCCTACAATGAGCAGTTCTTC.

The genes are TRBV4-2 and TRBJ2-3; 7 nucleotides line up with TRBD2. V was clipped by 1 base and J by 0 bases; unmatched bases: 4. CDR3 size: 16 residues. The germline CDR1 and CDR2 sequences are LGHNA and YNFKEQ. The CDR3 region is CASSQVGGTSTDTQYF. The CDR3, as DNA: TGTGCCAGCAGCCAAGTGGGAGGGACTAGCACAGATACGCAGTATTTT.

This sequence joins TRBV5-4 and TRBJ2-5, with a tentative D call TRBD1 (5 bases). With 0 bases removed from V and 6 bases from J, the gap between germline ends came to 12 bases. Germline V CDR1 and CDR2: SGHNT, YYREEE (reference sequence). The CDR3 loop spans 14 amino acids. Here the CDR3 DNA reads TGTGCCAGCAGCTTGGAGTCAGGGCTAAAGACCCAGTACTTC. This encodes CASSLESGLKTQYF.

The rearrangement uses TRBV5-1 and TRBJ2-3, with 7 bases fitting TRBD1. The CDR3 extends over 14 amino acids. V was pared by 3 bases and J by 6 bases, with 7 bases of the junction left unmatched. CDR1 is SGHRS, CDR2 YFSETQ, per germline. The CDR3 is CASSSNLRGDTQYF. CDR3 sequence (DNA): TGCGCCAGCAGCTCGAACCTCAGGGGGGATACGCAGTATTTT.

Sample share makes this clone medium-sized. The gene calls are TRBV2 and TRBJ2-7, with D possibly TRBD1 on 5 matching bases. V lost 11 bases to trimming and J lost 7 bases, with 12 bases between them. CDR3 length: 10 residues. The germline CDR1 and CDR2 sequences are SNHLY and FYNNEI. CDR3 nucleotide sequence: TGTGCCTCCAGGGCCGGGGAGCAGTACTTC. Protein sequence: CASRAGEQYF.

CDR3 protein: CASSSRDRANEKLFF. CDR3 in DNA: TGTGCCAGCAGCTCCCGGGACAGGGCAAATGAAAAACTGTTTTTT. V gene TRBV11-1 combines with J gene TRBJ1-4, with 9 bases matching TRBD1. V dropped 4 bases and J dropped 5; count of bases not matched to a gene: 5. Germline V lookup: CDR1 SGHAT, CDR2 FQDESV (reference sequence). The CDR3 loop spans 15 amino acids.

The chain recombines TRBV11-3 with TRBJ1-3; no reliable D call. V was clipped by 5 bases and J by 0 bases, with 8 bases between them. The CDR3 runs to 14 residues. Germline loops: CDR1 SGHNT, CDR2 YENEEA. The CDR3 nucleotides are TGTGCCAGCAGCGACCGGGGCTCTGGAAACACCATATATTTT. Translation gives CASSDRGSGNTIYF.

This chain links TRBV5-1 with TRBJ2-6; D not certain. The CDR3 extends over 14 amino acids. V shed 8 bases and J shed 0 bases, with 9 bases lying between them. Germline V gene data show CDR1 as SGHRS and CDR2 as YFSETQ. As DNA, the CDR3 is TGCGCCAGTGAGACGGTCTCTGGGGCCAACGTCCTGACTTTC. This sequence encodes CASETVSGANVLTF.

The rearrangement joins TRBV28 to TRBJ2-7; a weak D match, TRBD1 (5 bases). Trimming took off 3 bases at V and 1 base at J, with 13 bases between the two ends. Looked up from germline, CDR1 is MDHEN and CDR2 is SYDVKM. CDR3 size: 15 residues. In DNA form, the CDR3 reads TGTGCCAGCAGTTTCGCAGGGCCTTTTTCCTACGAGCAGTACTTC. It codes for CASSFAGPFSYEQYF.

The rearrangement joins TRBV6-5 to TRBJ1-3; no reliable D call. CDR3 length: 13 residues. V lost 10 bases to trimming and J lost 4 bases, with 14 bases between them. The germline gives CDR1 MNHEY, CDR2 SVGAGI. The CDR3 spells CATYQIPGNTIYF. The CDR3 nucleotides are TGTGCCACCTATCAGATTCCAGGAAACACCATATATTTT.

Details on this clone: One end of the junction varies from germline; a read error may be responsible. The DNA of the CDR3 is TGTGCCAGCAGCGTAATGCTAGCGGGTCACAATAAGCAGTTCTTC. Protein product: CASSVMLAGHNKQFF. This chain connects TRBV9 to TRBJ2-1; 8 positions match TRBD2. The CDR3 contains 15 residues. Germline CDR1 SGDLS, CDR2 YYNGEE.

The chain couples TRBV19 to TRBJ1-1, with 8 positions matching TRBD1. Germline CDR1 is LNHDA and CDR2 is SQIVND (reference sequence). CDR3 length: 16 residues. Losses at the gene ends were 1 base for V and 7 bases for J; bases not matched to a gene: 11. CDR3 sequence: CASSIGTGRGYNEAFF. DNA for the CDR3: TGTGCCAGTAGTATAGGGACAGGGAGGGGATACAATGAAGCTTTCTTT.

The chain combines TRBV10-3 with TRBJ2-7; the D is unclear. Germline V gene lookup returns CDR1 ENHRY and CDR2 SYGVKD. The length of the CDR3 is 13 residues. Trimming left V 0 bases short and J 3 bases short, with 6 bases between. CDR3 DNA: TGTGCCATCAGTGAGTCGGATCGCTACGAGCAGTACTTC. It is translated as CAISESDRYEQYF.

The count of this clone is one. This chain connects TRBV6-6 to TRBJ2-2, with a tentative D call TRBD1 (6 bases). V lost 6 bases to trimming and J lost 6 bases, with 14 bases between them. The CDR3 totals 14 residues. Germline lookup yields CDR1 MNHNY and CDR2 SVGAGI (reference sequence). The CDR3 spells CASRNLQGAGELFF. In DNA, the CDR3 is TGTGCCAGCAGGAACCTACAGGGCGCCGGGGAGCTGTTTTTT.

The chain combines TRBV6-5 with TRBJ2-1; tentatively, D is TRBD1 (6 bases). Looked up from germline, CDR1 is MNHEY and CDR2 is SVGAGI. Between the trimmed V and J ends, which lost 2 bases and 7 bases, there was a span of 12 bases. The CDR3 is 14 residues long. The CDR3, as DNA: TGTGCCAGCAGTTACCCAGGAAGGGGGAATGAGCAGTTCTTC. Its protein product is CASSYPGRGNEQFF.

The J gene is TRBJ2-1, the V gene TRBV11-2, with D unresolved. CDR1 SGHAT and CDR2 FQNNGV come from the germline V gene. The CDR3 extends over 13 amino acids. Trimming removed 8 bases from V and 4 bases from J, with 12 bases in between. The CDR3 DNA follows: TGTGCCAGCGCGGCGCAACCGTACAATGAGCAGTTCTTC. Translation gives CASAAQPYNEQFF.

In its sample, this clone was seen once. The sample holds other DNA sequences that translate to the same CDR3. The rearrangement uses TRBV10-3 and TRBJ2-5, with D tentatively TRBD1 (6 bases). Germline V gene sequence: CDR1 ENHRY, CDR2 SYGVKD. This CDR3 is built from 13 residues. Between the trimmed V and J ends, which lost 2 bases and 4 bases, there was a span of 8 bases. CDR3 loop: CAISEGRGETQYF. For the CDR3, the DNA is TGTGCCATCAGTGAGGGCAGGGGAGAGACCCAGTACTTC.

The chain combines TRBV7-2 with TRBJ2-5; possibly TRBD1 for D (5 bases). Germline values: CDR1 SGHTA, CDR2 FQGNSA. V was pared by 6 bases and J by 0 bases, with 8 bases between. CDR3 length: 13 residues. In nucleotides, the CDR3 is TGTGCCAGCAGGCAGGGCTACCAAGAGACCCAGTACTTC. Encoded protein: CASRQGYQETQYF. The full variable domain, completed using reference TRBV7-2 and TRBJ2-5, is GAGVSQSPSNKVTEKGKDVELRCDPISGHTALYWYRQSLGQGLEFLIYFQGNSAPDKSGLPSDRFSAERTGGSVSTLTIQRTQQEDSAVYLCASRQGYQETQYFGPGTRLLVL.

V and J are TRBV28 and TRBJ1-5; D is uncertain. The V and J ends lost 6 bases and 0 bases respectively, with 6 bases between them. This CDR3 has 13 residues. Germline loops: CDR1 MDHEN, CDR2 SYDVKM. The CDR3 region is CASSLDSNQPQHF. The DNA of the CDR3 is TGTGCCAGCAGCTTAGATAGCAATCAGCCCCAGCATTTT.

This chain connects TRBV7-9 to TRBJ1-3; D not resolved. The V gene's germline CDR1 is SEHNR and CDR2 FQNEAQ (reference sequence). This CDR3 is built from 13 residues. The ends were cut back, 6 bases at V and 0 bases at J, with 6 bases in the middle. The DNA of the CDR3 is TGTGCCAGCAGACTGGACTCTGGAAACACCATATATTTT. Translating it yields CASRLDSGNTIYF.

V and J are TRBV7-2 and TRBJ2-7; D ambiguous. CDR1 SGHTA and CDR2 FQGNSA come from the germline V gene. The CDR3 runs to 13 residues. V was cut by 6 bases and J by 2 bases, with 11 bases left in between. The CDR3 bases are TGTGCCAGCAGGTGGACGGCTACCTACGAGCAGTACTTC. Its protein product is CASRWTATYEQYF.

V gene TRBV28 combines with J gene TRBJ2-2; D perhaps matches TRBD1 (5 bases). V dropped 4 bases and J dropped 0 bases, with 12 bases sitting between them. The CDR3 totals 16 residues. Per germline, CDR1 MDHEN and CDR2 SYDVKM. CDR3 DNA sequence: TGTGCCAGCAGTTCGGGCAGGGCTTCGAACACCGGGGAGCTGTTTTTT. Protein sequence: CASSSGRASNTGELFF.

V gene TRBV6-1 combines with J gene TRBJ1-2; 9 bases align to TRBD1. With V trimmed by 4 bases and J by 6 bases, 6 bases remained unmatched. The CDR3 extends over 14 amino acids. Looked up from germline, CDR1 is MNHNS and CDR2 is SASEGT. In nucleotides, the CDR3 is TGTGCCAGCAGTGTTACAGGGGGCGCGAATGGCTACACCTTC. This encodes CASSVTGGANGYTF.